This T cell receptor (beta chain) was found in a study of regulatory T cells in long-lasting Graves disease. Through Arm-PCR of CDR3 regions and iRepertoire HTBI primers, TCR beta libraries were built. Each CDR3 protein gets one entry after TCRdb re-called the multiplex PCR reads with MiXCR. This table holds 540,000 or so distinct CDR3 sequences, roughly 13% found once. Points on this clonotype: No antigen is known for it.

Study outcomes and limitations: Persistent disease was characterized by preferential usage of TRBV28, TRBJ1-2 and TRBJ2-5. It was peripheral blood alone, not thyroid tissue, that was studied.

The germline V gene encodes CDR1 SEHNR and CDR2 FQNEAQ (reference sequence). Trimming cost V 1 base and J 9 bases, with 16 bases left between them. There are 14 residues in the CDR3. Time point of the sample: newly diagnosed GD, antithyroid drugs for less than 3 months. After RNA was extracted from PBMCs, the TCR library was made from it. By American Thyroid Association guidelines, Graves' disease was diagnosed in the cohort. The sample was also linked to a second study, of T cells in Graves' hyperthyroidism and ophthalmopathy. As that study records: HTBI primers were employed in a first-round RT-PCR of the TCR CDR3.

Specimen: peripheral blood mononuclear cells (PBMCs), collected at new diagnosis, from a patient treated with antithyroid drugs. V usage is TRBV7-9 and J usage is TRBJ2-7; a weak D match, TRBD2 (6 bases). The sequence was obtained from a man aged 25 to 40 with Graves disease. CDR3 protein: CASSLEGTWESQYF. The CDR3, as DNA: TGTGCCAGCAGCTTAGAAGGGACTTGGGAGTCGCAGTACTTC.